The rows below give T cell receptor beta chains drawn from one sample of a study of cytomegalovirus exposure and HLA in healthy donors. Generated by immunoSEQ multiplex PCR, the TCRdb table keeps only in-frame clones and is missing some. Of 55,000 to 65,000 clones listed, 60% to 80% were seen once; the top ten hold approximately 3.6%. Sequenced: PBMCs. All receptors come from a woman aged 40 to 50 in good health and CMV-seropositive. CDR3s include the opening cysteine and the closing phenylalanine or tryptophan. Each record gives: J gene, V gene, CDR3 protein.

TRBJ2-3 | TRBV19 | CASSRQGPDTQYF
TRBJ2-3 | TRBV10-2 | CASKTAGWGLDTQYF
TRBJ2-7 | TRBV13 | CASSLSGLAGGSYEQYF
TRBJ1-1 | TRBV7-2 | CASSLVAGNTEAFF
TRBJ1-4 | TRBV4-1 | CASRPTFATNEKLFF
TRBJ1-3 | TRBV2 | CASSTQGVSGNTIYF
TRBJ2-6 | TRBV18 | CASSPRPRDFRARSGANVLTF
TRBJ1-2 | TRBV5-1 | CASSLVGGTQGYTF
TRBJ1-3 | TRBV7-9 | CASSLPGSSGNTIYF
TRBJ1-1 | TRBV9 | CASSTYGAVNTEAFF
TRBJ2-5 | TRBV5-4 | CASSQRTDSGGVGETQYF
TRBJ2-1 | TRBV2 | CASTPYLTGNEQFF
TRBJ1-2 | TRBV29-1 | CSVVSEPGGSGYTF
TRBJ1-5 | TRBV5-8 | CASKGGTNQPQHF
TRBJ2-3 | TRBV5-1 | CASSLGLAGADTQYF
TRBJ2-1 | TRBV2 | CASRTDRDEQFF
TRBJ2-3 | TRBV5-4 | CASSPRQGNTDTQYF
TRBJ1-2 | TRBV2 | CASSEAQRAIDTF
TRBJ1-1 | TRBV19 | CASSIDRGQGLMNTEAFF
TRBJ2-1 | TRBV7-6 | CASSSLTGGRYNEQFF
TRBJ2-2 | TRBV7-6 | CASSLIGDNFRAGELFF
TRBJ2-2 | TRBV5-8 | CASSSGGLNTGELFF
TRBJ2-2 | TRBV5-4 | CASSNRGLHTGELFF
TRBJ1-6 | TRBV27 | CASSLYQGLASPLHF
TRBJ2-1 | TRBV4-3 | CASSIRDRGFNEQFF
TRBJ2-7 | TRBV7-2 | CASSRFRGQGATAQYF
TRBJ1-5 | TRBV2 | CASSDRQGSNQPQHF
NA | TRBV11-3 | CASSFLSGSEQYF
TRBJ2-2 | TRBV5-1 | CASSLTSGGLNTGELFF
TRBJ2-1 | TRBV19 | CASSIGGRGDEQFF
TRBJ2-7 | TRBV30 | CAWSGRGRGDKEQYF
TRBJ2-5 | TRBV6-1 | CASSSGGQGETQYF
TRBJ1-2 | TRBV5-1 | CASSPGQGAPGYTF
TRBJ1-2 | TRBV6-5 | CASSDTGYRGYTF
TRBJ1-2 | TRBV6-1 | CASSTNYGYTF
TRBJ2-4 | TRBV29-1 | CSVLGQDVWKNIQYF
TRBJ1-3 | TRBV4-1 | CASSQGGQGASGNTIYF
TRBJ1-1 | TRBV14 | CASTPSLGTEAFF
TRBJ2-7 | TRBV19 | CASSKAEGQSKVEQYF
TRBJ1-5 | TRBV19 | CASSAIQGQPQHF
TRBJ2-5 | TRBV7-2 | CASSSYGETQYF
TRBJ2-3 | TRBV7-2 | CASSLVGGGPTDTQYF
TRBJ1-5 | TRBV27 | CASSPGTENQPQHF
TRBJ2-1 | TRBV11-2 | CASSLGGTSGGFEQFF
TRBJ2-1 | TRBV7-8 | CASSSRTSGGKDEQFF
TRBJ1-4 | TRBV18 | CASSPLLVTQINEKLFF
TRBJ1-2 | TRBV4-1 | CASSPPGGENYGYTF
TRBJ1-2 | TRBV29-1 | CSAGGDYGYTF
TRBJ1-1 | TRBV4-3 | CASSQSGSNTEAFF
TRBJ1-1 | TRBV6-5 | CASSYVTGNTEAFF
TRBJ2-5 | TRBV6-1 | CASGEQGFGETQYF
TRBJ1-1 | TRBV11-2 | CASSLPGIRGTEAFF
TRBJ1-1 | TRBV18 | CASSPPGTGNTEAFF
TRBJ2-7 | TRBV7-9 | CASSLATGGIDEQYF
TRBJ1-6 | TRBV7-9 | CSSSPPGADNSPLHF
TRBJ1-3 | TRBV4-3 | CASSQDLALFGNTIYF
TRBJ1-6 | TRBV7-2 | CASSLGGFSSPLHF
TRBJ1-5 | TRBV7-8 | CASSLKQGLDDQPQHF